These 14 T cell receptor beta chains were all obtained from the same sample, sequenced in a study of blood T cell repertoires in COVID-19. Sequenced by immunoSEQ multiplex PCR; TCRdb stores in-frame clones only, minus some. This table holds just over 300,000 clones, 89% found once. The specimen sequenced was peripheral blood. The receptors shown here come from a woman aged 30 to 39 with COVID-19, enrolled during active disease.

This clone was observed at least ten times. The chain combines TRBV6-4 with TRBJ1-6; D gene unclear. Trimming left V 5 bases short and J 8 bases short, with 10 bases between. Germline CDR1 is MRHNA and CDR2 is SNTAGT. The CDR3 extends over 13 amino acids. The CDR3 DNA reads as TGTGCCAGCAGTAATGCAGAAGATTCACCCCTCCACTTT. Translation: CASSNAEDSPLHF.

The chain employs TRBV7-8 and TRBJ2-3; 8 bases line up with TRBD2. The ends lost 2 bases at V and 2 bases at J; junction bases unmatched: 21. Per the germline V gene, CDR1 is SGHVS and CDR2 is FQNEAQ. This CDR3 comprises 21 residues. Here the CDR3 reads CASSLPTYPQRAGENTDTQYF. CDR3 in DNA: TGTGCCAGCAGCTTACCGACCTACCCCCAGAGAGCGGGGGAGAACACAGATACGCAGTATTTT.

J is TRBJ2-1 and V is TRBV7-6; maybe TRBD2 (7 bases). V was pared by 6 bases and J by 4 bases, with 19 bases between. Germline V gene lookup returns CDR1 SGHVS and CDR2 FNYEAQ. The length of the CDR3 is 16 residues. The CDR3, as DNA: TGTGCCAGCAGACCTTTACGGGGGGCCCCTTACAATGAGCAGTTCTTC. Protein: CASRPLRGAPYNEQFF.

This clone was counted a few times. This rearrangement joins TRBV29-1 to TRBJ1-1; TRBD1 might be the D (6 bases). The CDR3 runs to 14 residues. Per germline, CDR1 SQVTM and CDR2 ANQGSEA. Trimming removed 6 bases at V and 5 bases at J, with 19 bases between. CDR3 in DNA: TGCAGCGTAGACGTACAGGGAAGGGGAACTGAAGCTTTCTTT. Translating it yields CSVDVQGRGTEAFF.

The chain joins TRBV27 to TRBJ1-2, with TRBD1 matching 9 bases. The CDR3 spans 15 residues. V dropped 8 bases and J dropped 7; count of bases not matched to a gene: 14. Germline CDR1 and CDR2: MNHEY and SMNVEV (reference sequence). CDR3 coding DNA: TGTGCCAGCGGCCACGGGACAGGGAAATTGTCTGGCTACACCTTC. The encoded protein is CASGHGTGKLSGYTF.

This rearrangement joins TRBV28 to TRBJ1-2, with D hard to call. The CDR3 totals 17 residues. From germline, CDR1 is MDHEN and CDR2 SYDVKM. Trimming shortened V by 2 bases and J by 4 bases, and 20 bases separated the two germline ends. For the CDR3, the DNA is TGTGCCAGCAGTTTAAGTTTGGCTGGCGGGGTTTCCTATGGCTACACCTTC. Translated, it gives CASSLSLAGGVSYGYTF.

This clone showed up just a few times. V and J are TRBV9 and TRBJ1-2; TRBD1 agrees at 9 bases. The CDR3 sequence is 16 residues long. Germline CDR1 reads SGDLS; CDR2 reads YYNGEE. The junction had 12 bases not matched to a gene; V was cut back by 3 bases and J by 6 bases. This CDR3 reads CASSAPPLQGANGYTF. Written as DNA, the CDR3 is TGTGCCAGCAGCGCTCCCCCCCTACAGGGGGCTAATGGCTACACCTTC. Full variable domain (remainder filled in from reference TRBV9 and TRBJ1-2): DSGVTQTPKHLITATGQRVTLRCSPRSGDLSVYWYQQSLDQGLQFLIQYYNGEERAKGNILERFSAQQFPDLHSELNLSSLELGDSALYFCASSAPPLQGANGYTFGSGTRLTVV.

J is TRBJ1-1 and V is TRBV6-1; no definite D call. From germline, CDR1 is MNHNS and CDR2 SASEGT. The CDR3 length is 18 residues. Trimming stripped 3 bases from V and 1 base from J, with 21 bases between. The CDR3: CASSDEGRVLRSNTEAFF. CDR3 DNA: TGTGCCAGCAGTGACGAGGGTCGGGTCCTCCGGTCGAACACTGAAGCTTTCTTT.

The rearrangement joins TRBV3-1 (or the pseudogene TRBV3-2) to TRBJ1-2; 9 bases fit TRBD1. This CDR3 comprises 14 residues. Germline trimming cut 4 bases from V and 8 bases from J; bases unmatched to any gene: 8. Per germline, CDR1 LGHDT and CDR2 YNNKEL (reference sequence). As DNA, the CDR3 is TGTGCCAGCAGCCCCTTACAGGGGGCACAGGGCTACACCTTC. Translating gives CASSPLQGAQGYTF.

Comment on this clone: At one of its ends the junction is not consistent with the germline gene, which may arise from a read error. V usage is TRBV4-1 and J usage is TRBJ2-5; 10 bases line up with TRBD1. Per the germline V gene, CDR1 is MGHRA and CDR2 is YSYEKL. This CDR3 contains 15 residues. In DNA, the CDR3 is TGCGCCAGCAGCGAAGAGGGACAGGGGTTCGGGACCCAGTACTTC. It yields the protein CASSEEGQGFGTQYF.

The chain has TRBV13 and TRBJ2-2, with D uncertain. The V gene lost 5 bases and the J gene lost 3 bases, with 22 bases spanning the gap. Looked up from germline, CDR1 is PRHDT and CDR2 is FYEKMQ (reference sequence). This CDR3 has 18 amino acids. CDR3 bases: TGTGCCAGCAGCCGCGCTCCCAAGCGCCTTAAGGACACCGGGGAGCTGTTTTTT. Protein sequence: CASSRAPKRLKDTGELFF.

The J gene is TRBJ2-2, the V gene TRBV4-1; TRBD2 matches at 9 bases. This CDR3 region has 16 residues. V gave up 4 bases and J gave up 2 bases; unmatched junction bases: 5. The germline V gene has CDR1 MGHRA and CDR2 YSYEKL. CDR3 sequence reads: CASSLKTSGNTGELFF. CDR3 in DNA: TGCGCCAGCAGCCTTAAGACTAGCGGTAACACCGGGGAGCTGTTTTTT.

This chain uses TRBV29-1 with TRBJ1-5, with 11 bases identical to TRBD1. The CDR3 consists of 14 residues. In germline, CDR1 is SQVTM, CDR2 ANQGSEA. V shed 7 bases and J 6 bases; nucleotides not matched to a gene: 8. The CDR3 spells CSGTGQGVAQPQHF. The CDR3 DNA follows: TGCAGCGGTACGGGACAGGGGGTCGCTCAGCCCCAGCATTTT.

This chain uses TRBV19 with TRBJ1-1, with 7 bases aligning to TRBD1. With 4 bases clipped from V and 6 bases from J, the junction kept 8 bases outside the gene matches. Germline loops: CDR1 LNHDA, CDR2 SQIVND (reference sequence). The CDR3 runs to 14 residues. In DNA form, the CDR3 reads TGTGCCAGTAGTACCTACCCAGGGGGGCCTGAAGCTTTCTTT. Residues: CASSTYPGGPEAFF.